This T cell receptor beta chain was retrieved from a study of identical twins. This clonotype was picked up many times. TCRdb used MiXCR to reprocess the 5' RACE reads, holding one entry per CDR3 protein. The sample comprises a few hundred thousand distinct CDR3 sequences, around 20% of which are singletons, and less than 15% rests with the top ten. This CDR3 is built from 13 residues. CDR1 is MNHEY and CDR2 is SVGEGT in the germline V gene. Germline trimming cut 0 bases from V and 4 bases from J; bases unmatched to any gene: 0. The chain uses TRBV6-2 or TRBV6-3 and TRBJ2-7; 7 bases agree with TRBD1. The sample comprised naive T cells sorted from blood. The clonotype originates from a man between 50 and 59 years old in good health. The CDR3: CASSYSTGYEQYF. CDR3 coding DNA: TGTGCCAGCAGTTACTCGACAGGGTACGAGCAGTACTTC.